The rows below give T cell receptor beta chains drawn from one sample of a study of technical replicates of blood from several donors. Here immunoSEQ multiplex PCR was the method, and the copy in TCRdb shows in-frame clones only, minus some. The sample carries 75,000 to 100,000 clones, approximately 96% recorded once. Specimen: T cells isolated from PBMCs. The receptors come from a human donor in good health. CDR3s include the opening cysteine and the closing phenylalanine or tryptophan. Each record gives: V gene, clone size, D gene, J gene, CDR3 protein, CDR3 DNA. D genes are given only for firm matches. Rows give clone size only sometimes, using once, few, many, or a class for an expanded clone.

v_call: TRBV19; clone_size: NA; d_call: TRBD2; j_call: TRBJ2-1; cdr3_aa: CASSIPGTSGLYNEQFF; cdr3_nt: TGTGCCAGTAGTATCCCCGGGACTAGCGGACTATACAATGAGCAGTTCTTC
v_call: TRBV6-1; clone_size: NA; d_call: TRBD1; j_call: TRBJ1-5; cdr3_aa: CASRGQGDQPQHF; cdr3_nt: TGTGCCAGCCGGGGACAGGGAGATCAGCCCCAGCATTTT
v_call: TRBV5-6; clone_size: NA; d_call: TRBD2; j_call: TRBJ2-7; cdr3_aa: CASSGISGGLSYEQYF; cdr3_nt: TGTGCCAGCAGCGGAATAAGCGGGGGGCTTTCTTACGAGCAGTACTTC
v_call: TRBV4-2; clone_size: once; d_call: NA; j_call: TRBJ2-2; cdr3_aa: CASSQVTQTNTGELFF; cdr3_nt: TGTGCCAGCAGCCAAGTGACCCAGACTAACACCGGGGAGCTGTTTTTT
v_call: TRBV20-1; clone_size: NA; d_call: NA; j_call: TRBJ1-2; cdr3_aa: CSASSVYGYTF; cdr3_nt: TGCAGTGCCTCCTCGGTCTATGGCTACACCTTC
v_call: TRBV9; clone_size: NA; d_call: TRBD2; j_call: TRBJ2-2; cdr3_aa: CASTTSTSGSSNTGELFF; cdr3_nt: TGTGCCAGCACCACCTCGACTAGCGGGAGTTCGAACACCGGGGAGCTGTTTTTT
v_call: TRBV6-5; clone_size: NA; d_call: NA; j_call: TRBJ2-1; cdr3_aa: CASCRLEQFF; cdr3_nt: TGTGCCAGCTGTCGTCTTGAGCAGTTCTTC
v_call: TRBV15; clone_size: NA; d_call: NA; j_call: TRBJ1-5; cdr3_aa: CATSRITGEYQPQHF; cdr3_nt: TGTGCCACCAGCAGGATCACGGGGGAATACCAGCCCCAGCATTTT
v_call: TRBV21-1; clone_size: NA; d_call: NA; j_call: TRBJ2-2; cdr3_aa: CARGTSGEPGELFF; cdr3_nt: TGTGCCAGGGGGACTAGCGGGGAGCCCGGGGAGCTGTTTTTT
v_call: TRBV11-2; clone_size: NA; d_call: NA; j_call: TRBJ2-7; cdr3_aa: CASSLESAMYEQYF; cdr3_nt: TGTGCCAGCAGCTTAGAGTCAGCGATGTACGAGCAGTACTTC
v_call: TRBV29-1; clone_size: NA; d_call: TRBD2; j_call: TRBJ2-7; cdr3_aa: CSVAGDYEQYF; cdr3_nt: TGCAGCGTAGCGGGAGACTACGAGCAGTACTTC
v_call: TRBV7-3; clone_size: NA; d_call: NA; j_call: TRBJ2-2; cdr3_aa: CASSQGNTGELFF; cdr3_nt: TGTGCCAGCAGCCAGGGTAACACCGGGGAGCTGTTTTTT
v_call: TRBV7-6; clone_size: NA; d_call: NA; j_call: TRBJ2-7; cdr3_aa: CASRDSSYEQYF; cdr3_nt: TGTGCCAGCAGGGACAGTTCGTACGAGCAGTACTTC
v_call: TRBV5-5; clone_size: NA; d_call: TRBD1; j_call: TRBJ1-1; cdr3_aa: CASGVLGTGGANTEAFF; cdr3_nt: TGTGCCAGCGGGGTCCTCGGGACAGGGGGCGCGAACACTGAAGCTTTCTTT
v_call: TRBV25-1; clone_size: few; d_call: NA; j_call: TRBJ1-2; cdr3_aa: CASSEIESYTF; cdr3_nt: TGTGCCAGCAGTGAAATCGAGAGCTACACCTTC
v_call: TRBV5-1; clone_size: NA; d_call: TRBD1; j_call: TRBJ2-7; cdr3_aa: CASSPGQDRGWYEQYF; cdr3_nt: TGCGCCAGCAGCCCGGGACAGGACAGGGGATGGTACGAGCAGTACTTC
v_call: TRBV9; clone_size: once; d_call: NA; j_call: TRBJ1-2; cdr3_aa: CASSVDGRGLGYGYTF; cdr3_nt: TGTGCCAGCAGCGTAGATGGCAGGGGCCTTGGCTATGGCTACACCTTC
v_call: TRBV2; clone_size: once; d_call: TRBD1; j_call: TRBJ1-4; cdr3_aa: CASRTGQGWGVNEKLFF; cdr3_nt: TGTGCCAGCAGGACGGGACAGGGATGGGGAGTCAATGAAAAACTGTTTTTT
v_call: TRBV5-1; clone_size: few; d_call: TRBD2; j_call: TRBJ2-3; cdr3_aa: CASSAVTSGRRDTQYF; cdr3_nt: TGCGCCAGCAGCGCCGTTACTAGCGGGAGGCGAGATACGCAGTATTTT
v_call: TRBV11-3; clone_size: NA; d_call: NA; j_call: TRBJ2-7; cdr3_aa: CASSPQGSTGYIGQYF; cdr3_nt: TGTGCCAGCAGCCCACAAGGATCAACAGGGTATATCGGGCAGTACTTC
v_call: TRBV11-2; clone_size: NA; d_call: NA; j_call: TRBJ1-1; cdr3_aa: CASRRIGVNTEAFF; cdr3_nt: TGTGCCAGCAGGAGAATCGGGGTGAACACTGAAGCTTTCTTT
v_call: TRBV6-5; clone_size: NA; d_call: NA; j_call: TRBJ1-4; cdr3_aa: CASSPTATNEKLFF; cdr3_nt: TGTGCCAGCAGTCCAACTGCAACTAATGAAAAACTGTTTTTT
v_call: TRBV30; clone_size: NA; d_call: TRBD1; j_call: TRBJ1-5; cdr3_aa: CAWSGGQRYQPQHF; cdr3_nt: TGTGCCTGGAGCGGGGGACAGCGATATCAGCCCCAGCATTTT
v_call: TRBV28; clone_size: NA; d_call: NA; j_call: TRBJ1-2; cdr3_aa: CATIPQGTYGYTF; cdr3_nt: TGTGCCACCATCCCACAGGGTACCTATGGCTACACCTTC
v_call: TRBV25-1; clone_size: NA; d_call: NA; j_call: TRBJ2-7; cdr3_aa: CASSSFSGRDYEQYF; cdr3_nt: TGTGCCAGCAGTAGTTTCTCAGGACGGGACTACGAGCAGTACTTC
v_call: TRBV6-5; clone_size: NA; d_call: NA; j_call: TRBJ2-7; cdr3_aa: CASSSVTSHEQYF; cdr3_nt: TGTGCCAGCAGTTCCGTGACTAGTCACGAGCAGTACTTC
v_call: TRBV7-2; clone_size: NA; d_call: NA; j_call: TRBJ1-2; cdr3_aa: CASSLGPWGGGYGYTF; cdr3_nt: TGTGCCAGCAGCTTAGGCCCTTGGGGGGGTGGCTATGGCTACACCTTC
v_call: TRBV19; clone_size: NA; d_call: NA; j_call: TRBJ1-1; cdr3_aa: CASRNAGTQNTEAFF; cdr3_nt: TGTGCCAGTAGAAACGCCGGGACACAGAACACTGAAGCTTTCTTT
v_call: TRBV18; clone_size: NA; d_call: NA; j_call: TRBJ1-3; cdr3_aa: CASSPPAADENTIYF; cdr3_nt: TGTGCCAGCTCACCACCCGCGGCAGACGAAAACACCATATATTTT
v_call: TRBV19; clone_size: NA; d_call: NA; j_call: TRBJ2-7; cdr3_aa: CASSIEDYTYEQYF; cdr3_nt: TGTGCCAGTAGTATAGAGGACTATACCTACGAGCAGTACTTC
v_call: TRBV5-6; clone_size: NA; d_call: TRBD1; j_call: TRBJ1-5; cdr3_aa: CASSLEGQGNQPQHF; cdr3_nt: TGTGCCAGCAGCCTTGAGGGACAGGGGAATCAGCCCCAGCATTTT
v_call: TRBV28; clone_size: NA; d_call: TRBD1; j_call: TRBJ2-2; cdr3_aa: CASSFEGAVVFF; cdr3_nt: TGTGCCAGCAGTTTCGAGGGGGCTGTGGTGTTTTTT
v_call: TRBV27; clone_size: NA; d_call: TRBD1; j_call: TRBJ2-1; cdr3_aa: CASRTGTTSWEQFF; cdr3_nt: TGTGCCAGTAGGACAGGGACAACAAGCTGGGAGCAGTTCTTC
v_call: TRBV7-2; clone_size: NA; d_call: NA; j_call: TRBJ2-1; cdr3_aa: CASSSSDSSYNEQFF; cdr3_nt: TGTGCCAGCAGTTCCTCAGACTCGTCCTACAATGAGCAGTTCTTC
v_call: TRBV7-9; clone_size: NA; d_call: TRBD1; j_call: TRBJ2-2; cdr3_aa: CASSTGGFGELFF; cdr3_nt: TGTGCCAGCAGTACAGGGGGTTTCGGGGAGCTGTTTTTT
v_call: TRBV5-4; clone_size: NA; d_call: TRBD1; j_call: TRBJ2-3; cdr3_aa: CASSTRQGYTDTQYF; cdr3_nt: TGTGCCAGCAGTACTAGACAGGGCTACACAGATACGCAGTATTTT
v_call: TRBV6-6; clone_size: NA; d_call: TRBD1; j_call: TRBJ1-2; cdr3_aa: CASRRSTGGGGYTF; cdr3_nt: TGTGCCAGCAGACGATCGACAGGGGGTGGTGGCTACACCTTC
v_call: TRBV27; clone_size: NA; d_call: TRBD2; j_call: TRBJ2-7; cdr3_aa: CASSSLAGGPLEQYF; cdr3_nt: TGTGCCAGCAGTTCTCTAGCGGGAGGACCCTTAGAGCAGTACTTC
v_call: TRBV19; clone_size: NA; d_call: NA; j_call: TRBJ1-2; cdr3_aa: CASSTYYGYTF; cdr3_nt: TGTGCCAGTAGTACTTACTATGGCTACACCTTC
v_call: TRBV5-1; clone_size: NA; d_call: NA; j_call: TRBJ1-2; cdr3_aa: CASSLGGVHGYTF; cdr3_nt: TGCGCCAGCAGCTTGGGGGGGGTCCATGGCTACACCTTC
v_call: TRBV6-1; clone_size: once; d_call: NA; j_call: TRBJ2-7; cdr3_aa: CAVYYEQYF; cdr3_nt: TGTGCCGTATACTACGAGCAGTACTTC
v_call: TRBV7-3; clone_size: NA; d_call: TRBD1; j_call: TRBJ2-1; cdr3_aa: CASSLTGTAYNEQFF; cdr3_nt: TGTGCCAGCAGCTTAACGGGGACAGCCTACAATGAGCAGTTCTTC
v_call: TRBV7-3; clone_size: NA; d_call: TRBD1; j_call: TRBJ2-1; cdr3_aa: CASSADRDNEQFF; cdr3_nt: TGTGCCAGCAGCGCGGACAGGGACAATGAGCAGTTCTTC
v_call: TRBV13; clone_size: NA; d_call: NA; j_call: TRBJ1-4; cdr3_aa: CASSLVHGRVEKLFF; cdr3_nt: TGTGCCAGCAGCTTAGTACACGGGAGAGTGGAAAAACTGTTTTTT
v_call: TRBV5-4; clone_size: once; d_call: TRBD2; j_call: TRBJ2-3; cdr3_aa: CASKESSGRASGTQYF; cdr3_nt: TGTGCCAGCAAAGAGTCTAGCGGGAGGGCTTCGGGTACGCAGTATTTT
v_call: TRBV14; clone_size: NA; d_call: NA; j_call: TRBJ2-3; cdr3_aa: CASSRFLTQGGDTQYF; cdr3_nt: TGTGCCAGCAGCCGATTCCTGACACAGGGTGGAGATACGCAGTATTTT
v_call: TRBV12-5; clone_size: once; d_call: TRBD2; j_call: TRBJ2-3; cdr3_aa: CASGWGGGTDTQYF; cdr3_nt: TGTGCTAGTGGTTGGGGAGGGGGCACAGATACGCAGTATTTT
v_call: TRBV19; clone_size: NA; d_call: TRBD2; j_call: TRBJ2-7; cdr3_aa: CASSIGGRKYEQYF; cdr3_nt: TGTGCCAGTAGTATAGGCGGGAGGAAATACGAGCAGTACTTC
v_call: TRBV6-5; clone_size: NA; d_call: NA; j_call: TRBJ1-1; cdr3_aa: CASSSGTEAFF; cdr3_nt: TGTGCCAGCAGTTCGGGGACTGAAGCTTTCTTT